These 13 T cell receptor beta chains were sequenced from one sample in a study of control samples from healthy donors and cancer patients. Clones were read by immunoSEQ multiplex PCR, and TCRdb kept only the in-frame ones, dropping some. The sample consists of 150,000 to 200,000 clones, just over 85% of them appearing once. The sequencing sample was made of blood. These receptors were taken from a woman in her twenties or thirties in good health.

The rearrangement uses TRBV25-1 and TRBJ2-5, with D possibly TRBD1 on 6 matching bases. Germline V gives CDR1 MGHDK, CDR2 SYGVNS. V dropped 6 bases and J dropped 4 bases, with 15 bases sitting between them. The CDR3 covers 14 residues. CDR3 in DNA: TGTGCCAGCAGAGAGTACAGGGAAGGAGAGACCCAGTACTTC. As protein: CASREYREGETQYF. The entire variable domain, with the rest obtained from reference TRBV25-1 and TRBJ2-5, is as follows: EADIYQTPRYLVIGTGKKITLECSQTMGHDKMYWYQQDPGMELHLIHYSYGVNSTEKGDLSSESTVSRIRTEHFPLTLESARPSHTSQYLCASREYREGETQYFGPGTRLLVL.

The chain links TRBV2 to TRBJ1-4; D is uncertain. V shed 7 bases and J shed 0 bases, with 9 bases lying between them. In germline, CDR1 is SNHLY, CDR2 FYNNEI. CDR3 size: 14 residues. The CDR3 bases are TGTGCCAGCACCACGGACCCAACTAATGAAAAACTGTTTTTT. Encoded protein: CASTTDPTNEKLFF.

V usage is TRBV7-6 and J usage is TRBJ2-1; 10 bases are shared with TRBD1. Germline V gene lookup returns CDR1 SGHVS and CDR2 FNYEAQ. This CDR3 has 13 residues. V trimming: 6 bases; J trimming: 9 bases; junction bases outside the gene matches: 5. The CDR3 spells CASRGTGAPEQFF. The CDR3 bases are TGTGCCAGCAGGGGGACAGGGGCGCCTGAGCAGTTCTTC. Full variable domain (outside the CDR3, taken from reference TRBV7-6 and TRBJ2-1): GAGVSQSPRYKVTKRGQDVALRCDPISGHVSLYWYRQALGQGPEFLTYFNYEAQQDKSGLPNDRFSAERPEGSISTLTIQRTEQRDSAMYRCASRGTGAPEQFFGPGTRLTVL.

The rearrangement uses TRBV19 and TRBJ2-2; TRBD2 matches at 12 bases. Losses at the gene ends were 6 bases for V and 2 bases for J; bases not matched to a gene: 10. CDR1 is LNHDA and CDR2 is SQIVND in the germline V gene (reference sequence). This CDR3 region has 18 residues. CDR3 DNA sequence: TGTGCCAGTAGGAAAACCGGGACTAGCGGGTATAACACCGGGGAGCTGTTTTTT. Protein product: CASRKTGTSGYNTGELFF.

The genes are TRBV5-8 and TRBJ1-5, with a weak D call TRBD1 (5 bases). Trimming cost V 0 bases and J 4 bases, with 8 bases left between them. Germline CDR1 reads SGHTS; CDR2 reads YDEGEE. The CDR3 length is 14 residues. CDR3 nucleotides: TGTGCCAGCAGCTTGGCCTGGGGGAATCAGCCCCAGCATTTT. It translates to CASSLAWGNQPQHF.

This chain joins TRBV27 and TRBJ1-6, with 9 bases identical to TRBD1. The V and J ends lost 3 bases and 10 bases, in that order; junction bases with no gene match: 10. This CDR3 comprises 16 residues. CDR1 MNHEY and CDR2 SMNVEV come from the germline V gene (reference sequence). The CDR3 bases are TGTGCCAGCAGTTTCTCTGGACAGGGGACATCATCACCCCTCCACTTT. It yields the protein CASSFSGQGTSSPLHF.

The J gene is TRBJ2-3, the V gene TRBV13; a possible D gene is TRBD1 (6 bases). The germline gives CDR1 PRHDT, CDR2 FYEKMQ (reference sequence). V dropped 5 bases and J dropped 6 bases, with 15 bases sitting between them. The CDR3 loop spans 14 amino acids. In DNA, the CDR3 is TGTGCCAGCAGCCCAGCAGGGGTTTCGGATACGCAGTATTTT. Its translation is CASSPAGVSDTQYF.

V and J are TRBV9 and TRBJ2-1; 7 bases fit TRBD2. Losses at the gene ends were 3 bases for V and 2 bases for J; bases not matched to a gene: 5. The germline V gene encodes CDR1 SGDLS and CDR2 YYNGEE. CDR3 length: 15 amino acids. The CDR3 here is CASSGGDYPYNEQFF. The CDR3 nucleotides are TGTGCCAGCAGCGGTGGGGACTATCCCTACAATGAGCAGTTCTTC.

Worth noting for this clone: This CDR3 is also generated by other DNA sequences in the sample. The chain carries TRBV5-1 and TRBJ2-5, with D maybe TRBD1 (6 bases). This CDR3 is 13 amino acids long. The ends were cut back, 0 bases at V and 5 bases at J, with 8 bases in the middle. Germline CDR1 is SGHRS and CDR2 is YFSETQ. This CDR3 reads CASSLGGRETQYF. In DNA form, the CDR3 reads TGCGCCAGCAGCTTGGGGGGGCGGGAGACCCAGTACTTC.

The V and J genes are TRBV20-1 and TRBJ2-3; the match to TRBD2 covers 8 bases. V was pared by 3 bases and J by 1 base, with 3 bases of the junction left unmatched. The CDR3 runs 14 residues. CDR1 is DFQATT and CDR2 is SNEGSKA in the germline V gene (reference sequence). This chain's CDR3 is CSASPLAGTDTQYF. The CDR3 DNA is TGCAGTGCTAGTCCACTAGCGGGCACAGATACGCAGTATTTT.

V is TRBV15 and J is TRBJ2-3; D not certain. Trimming took off 1 base at V and 4 bases at J, with 6 bases between the two ends. Germline values: CDR1 LNHNV, CDR2 YYDKDF (reference sequence). This CDR3 is 13 amino acids long. The CDR3 reads CATSRALSDTQYF. Written as DNA, the CDR3 is TGTGCCACCAGCAGAGCTCTGTCAGATACGCAGTATTTT.

The chain carries TRBV29-1 and TRBJ2-5; 8 positions match TRBD1. Germline loops: CDR1 SQVTM, CDR2 ANQGSEA. The CDR3 spans 17 residues. The junction had 15 bases not matched to a gene; V was cut back by 1 base and J by 5 bases. The CDR3 loop is CSVEGPDLQGVWETQYF. The CDR3 bases are TGCAGCGTTGAAGGCCCAGATCTACAGGGGGTATGGGAGACCCAGTACTTC.

DNA for the CDR3: TGTGCCAGCAGTATCCCGGGACTAGCGGGAGACACCGGGGAGCTGTTTTTT. This gives the protein CASSIPGLAGDTGELFF. V is TRBV28 and J is TRBJ2-2; 14 bases align to TRBD2. The CDR3 runs to 17 residues. Germline V gene sequence: CDR1 MDHEN, CDR2 SYDVKM. V shed 5 bases and J 3 bases; nucleotides not matched to a gene: 5.